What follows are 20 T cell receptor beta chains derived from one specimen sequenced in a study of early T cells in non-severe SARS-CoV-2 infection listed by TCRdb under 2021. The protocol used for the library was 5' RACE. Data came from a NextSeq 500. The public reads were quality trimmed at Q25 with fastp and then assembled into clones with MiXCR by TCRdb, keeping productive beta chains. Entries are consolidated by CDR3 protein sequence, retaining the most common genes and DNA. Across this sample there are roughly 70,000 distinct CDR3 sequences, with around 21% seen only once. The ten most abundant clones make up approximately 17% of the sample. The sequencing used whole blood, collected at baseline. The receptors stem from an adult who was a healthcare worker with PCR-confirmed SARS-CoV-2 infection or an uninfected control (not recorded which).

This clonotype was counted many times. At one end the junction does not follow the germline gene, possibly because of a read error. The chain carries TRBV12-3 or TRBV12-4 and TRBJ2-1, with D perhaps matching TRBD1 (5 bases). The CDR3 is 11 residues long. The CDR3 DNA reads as TGTGCCAGCAGTTTCCTGGGGCTTTACGTCTTC. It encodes CASSFLGLYVF.

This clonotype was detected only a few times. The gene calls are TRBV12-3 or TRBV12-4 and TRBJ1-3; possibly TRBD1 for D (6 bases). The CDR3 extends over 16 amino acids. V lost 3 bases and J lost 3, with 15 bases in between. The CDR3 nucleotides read TGTGCCAGCAGTTTTCCCCAGGGGACAAGTGGAAACACCATATATTTT. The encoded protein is CASSFPQGTSGNTIYF.

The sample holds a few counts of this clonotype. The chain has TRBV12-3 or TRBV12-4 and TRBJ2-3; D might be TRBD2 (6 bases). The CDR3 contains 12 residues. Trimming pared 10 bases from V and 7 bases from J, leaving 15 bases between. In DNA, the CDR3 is TGTGCCACTTCGGAGGGTCTCTATACGCAGTATTTT. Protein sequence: CATSEGLYTQYF.

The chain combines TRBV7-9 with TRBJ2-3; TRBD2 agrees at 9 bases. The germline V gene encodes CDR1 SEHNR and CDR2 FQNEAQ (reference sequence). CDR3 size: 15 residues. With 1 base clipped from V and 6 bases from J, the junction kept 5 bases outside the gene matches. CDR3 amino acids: CASSLESGGKDTQYF. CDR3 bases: TGTGCCAGCAGCTTAGAAAGCGGGGGGAAGGATACGCAGTATTTT.

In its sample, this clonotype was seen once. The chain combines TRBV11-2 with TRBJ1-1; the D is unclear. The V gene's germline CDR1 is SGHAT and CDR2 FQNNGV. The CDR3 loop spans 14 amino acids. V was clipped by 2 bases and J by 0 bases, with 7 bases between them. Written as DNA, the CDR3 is TGTGCCAGCAGCTTACGAACCATGAACACTGAAGCTTTCTTT. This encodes CASSLRTMNTEAFF.

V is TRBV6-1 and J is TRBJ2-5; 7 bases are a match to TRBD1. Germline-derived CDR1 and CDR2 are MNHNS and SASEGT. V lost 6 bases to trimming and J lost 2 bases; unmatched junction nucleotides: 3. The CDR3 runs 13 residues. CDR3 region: CASRGQLQETQYF. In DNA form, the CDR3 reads TGTGCCAGCAGGGGACAGCTTCAAGAGACCCAGTACTTC.

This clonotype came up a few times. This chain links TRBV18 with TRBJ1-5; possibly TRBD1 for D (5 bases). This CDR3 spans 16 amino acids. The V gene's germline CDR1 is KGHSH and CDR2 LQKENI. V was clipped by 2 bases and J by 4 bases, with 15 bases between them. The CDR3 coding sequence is TGTGCCAGCTCACCAGCTCGGGGGGACGGGAATCAGCCCCAGCATTTT. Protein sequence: CASSPARGDGNQPQHF.

CDR3: CASREGTANTEAFF. For the CDR3, the DNA is TGTGCCAGCAGGGAGGGGACAGCGAACACTGAAGCTTTCTTT. The rearrangement joins TRBV28 to TRBJ1-1; 7 positions agree with TRBD1. V was pared by 6 bases and J by 1 base, with 5 bases of the junction left unmatched. The CDR3 consists of 14 residues. Germline V gene lookup returns CDR1 MDHEN and CDR2 SYDVKM.

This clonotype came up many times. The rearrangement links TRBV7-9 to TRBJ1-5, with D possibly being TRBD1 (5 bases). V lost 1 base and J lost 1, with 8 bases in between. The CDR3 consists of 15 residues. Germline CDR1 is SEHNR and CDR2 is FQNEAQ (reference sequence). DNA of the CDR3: TGTGCCAGCAGCTTAGGGGGCGTGAGCAATCAGCCCCAGCATTTT. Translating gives CASSLGGVSNQPQHF.

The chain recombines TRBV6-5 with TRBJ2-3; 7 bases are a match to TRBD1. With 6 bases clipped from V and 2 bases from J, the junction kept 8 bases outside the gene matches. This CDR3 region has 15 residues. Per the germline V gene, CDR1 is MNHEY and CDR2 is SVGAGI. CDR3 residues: CASSSDRTYTDTQYF. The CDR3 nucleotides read TGTGCCAGCAGCTCGGACAGGACCTACACAGATACGCAGTATTTT.

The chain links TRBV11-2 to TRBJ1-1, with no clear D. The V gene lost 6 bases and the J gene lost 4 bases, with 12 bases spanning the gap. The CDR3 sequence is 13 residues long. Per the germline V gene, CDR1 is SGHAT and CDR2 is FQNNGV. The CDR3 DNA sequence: TGTGCCAGCAGGACTGAAGGCAGCACTGAAGCTTTCTTT. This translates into CASRTEGSTEAFF.

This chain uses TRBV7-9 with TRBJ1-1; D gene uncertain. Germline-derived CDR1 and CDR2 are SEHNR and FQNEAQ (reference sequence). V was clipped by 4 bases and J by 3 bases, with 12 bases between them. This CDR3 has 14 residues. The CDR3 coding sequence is TGTGCCAGCAGCTATCGTAATTTTGACACTGAAGCTTTCTTT. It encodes CASSYRNFDTEAFF.

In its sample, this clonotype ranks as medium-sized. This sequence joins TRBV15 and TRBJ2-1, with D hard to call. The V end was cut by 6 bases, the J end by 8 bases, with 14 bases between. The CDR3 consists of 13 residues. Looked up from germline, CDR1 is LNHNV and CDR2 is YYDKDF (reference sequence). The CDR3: CATRENPGDEQFF. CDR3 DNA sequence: TGTGCCACCAGAGAGAACCCGGGCGATGAGCAGTTCTTC.

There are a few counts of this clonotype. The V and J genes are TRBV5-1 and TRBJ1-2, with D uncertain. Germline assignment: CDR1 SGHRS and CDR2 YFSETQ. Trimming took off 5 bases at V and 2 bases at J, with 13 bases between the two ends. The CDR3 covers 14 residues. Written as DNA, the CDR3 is TGCGCCAGCAGTAGGGATCCCGAAAACTATGGCTACACCTTC. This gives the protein CASSRDPENYGYTF.

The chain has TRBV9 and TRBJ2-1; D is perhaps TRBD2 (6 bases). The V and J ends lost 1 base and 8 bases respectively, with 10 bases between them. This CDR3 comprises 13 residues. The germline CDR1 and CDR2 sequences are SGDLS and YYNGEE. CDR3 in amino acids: CASSVQGGDEQFF. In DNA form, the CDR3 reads TGTGCCAGCAGCGTACAAGGCGGGGATGAGCAGTTCTTC.

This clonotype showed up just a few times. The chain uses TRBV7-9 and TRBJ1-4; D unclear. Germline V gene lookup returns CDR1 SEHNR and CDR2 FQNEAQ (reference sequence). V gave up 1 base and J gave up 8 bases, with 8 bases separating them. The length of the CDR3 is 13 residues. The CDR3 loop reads CASSLVKEEKLFF. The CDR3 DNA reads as TGTGCCAGCAGCTTAGTAAAGGAAGAAAAACTGTTTTTT.

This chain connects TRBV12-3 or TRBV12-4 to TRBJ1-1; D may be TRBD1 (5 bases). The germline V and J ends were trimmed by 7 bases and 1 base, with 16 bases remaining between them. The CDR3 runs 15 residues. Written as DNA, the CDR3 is TGTGCCAGCACTAAGAGCGGGGGATCGAACACTGAAGCTTTCTTT. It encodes CASTKSGGSNTEAFF.

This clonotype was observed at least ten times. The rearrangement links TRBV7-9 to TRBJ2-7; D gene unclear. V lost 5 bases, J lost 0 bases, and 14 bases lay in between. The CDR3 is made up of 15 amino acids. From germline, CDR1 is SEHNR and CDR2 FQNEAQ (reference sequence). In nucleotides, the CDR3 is TGTGCCAGCAGCCCCCGGGCCGCGAGCTCCTACGAGCAGTACTTC. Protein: CASSPRAASSYEQYF.

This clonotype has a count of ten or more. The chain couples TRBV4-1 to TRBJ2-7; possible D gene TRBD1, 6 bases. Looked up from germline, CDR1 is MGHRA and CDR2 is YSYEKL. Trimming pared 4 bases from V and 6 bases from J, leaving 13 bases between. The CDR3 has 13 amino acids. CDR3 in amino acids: CASSPSQGREQYF. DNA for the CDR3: TGCGCCAGCAGCCCCTCACAGGGACGCGAGCAGTACTTC.

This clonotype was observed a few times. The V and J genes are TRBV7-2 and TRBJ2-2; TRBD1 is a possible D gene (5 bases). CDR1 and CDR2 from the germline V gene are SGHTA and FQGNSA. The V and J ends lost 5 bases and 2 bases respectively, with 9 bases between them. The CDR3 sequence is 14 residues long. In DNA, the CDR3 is TGTGCCAGCAGCCGTGACAGTAACACCGGGGAGCTGTTTTTT. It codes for CASSRDSNTGELFF.